The T cell receptor beta chain under discussion was sequenced for a study of response to subunit inactivated influenza vaccine. This clonotype has a handful of counts. What it binds is unknown. Study-wide points: Each seasonal influenza vaccination recruits few new T cells, the authors suggested.

TCRdb re-called the RT-PCR reads through MiXCR, storing one row per CDR3 protein. The sample holds around 570,000 distinct CDR3 sequences, approximately 7.6% seen once. V trimming: 1 base; J trimming: 1 base; junction bases outside the gene matches: 5. The germline V gene has CDR1 SGHTA and CDR2 FQGNSA. CDR3 length: 16 residues. The chain combines TRBV7-2 with TRBJ2-5, with 8 bases matching TRBD2. The sample consisted of PBMCs from blood, taken around 25 months after vaccination. This TCR was recovered from a man in his fifties or sixties who received an inactivated influenza vaccine. The CDR3 protein is CASSLGILAGQETQYF. CDR3 DNA: TGTGCCAGCAGCTTAGGGATCCTAGCGGGCCAAGAGACCCAGTACTTC.